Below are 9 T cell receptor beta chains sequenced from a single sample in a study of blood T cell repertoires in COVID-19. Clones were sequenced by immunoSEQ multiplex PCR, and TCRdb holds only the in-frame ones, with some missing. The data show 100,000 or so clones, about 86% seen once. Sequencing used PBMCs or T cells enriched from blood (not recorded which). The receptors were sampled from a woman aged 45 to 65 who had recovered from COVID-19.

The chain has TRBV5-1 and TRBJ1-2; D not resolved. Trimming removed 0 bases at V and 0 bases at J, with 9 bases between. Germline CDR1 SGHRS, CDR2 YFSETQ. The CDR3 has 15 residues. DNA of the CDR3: TGCGCCAGCAGCTTGGGAGGAAAAGCTAACTATGGCTACACCTTC. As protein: CASSLGGKANYGYTF.

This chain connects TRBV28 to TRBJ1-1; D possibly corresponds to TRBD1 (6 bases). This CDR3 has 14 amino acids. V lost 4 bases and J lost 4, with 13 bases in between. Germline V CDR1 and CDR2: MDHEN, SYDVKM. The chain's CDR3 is CASSWQGLGTEAFF. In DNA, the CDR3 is TGTGCCAGCAGTTGGCAGGGGCTGGGCACTGAAGCTTTCTTT.

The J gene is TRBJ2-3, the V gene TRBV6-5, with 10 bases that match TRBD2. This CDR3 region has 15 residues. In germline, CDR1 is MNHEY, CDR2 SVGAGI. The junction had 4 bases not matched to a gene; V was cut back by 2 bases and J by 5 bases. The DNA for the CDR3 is TGTGCCAGCAGTTACGGAGCGGGAGGGGTAGATACGCAGTATTTT. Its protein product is CASSYGAGGVDTQYF.

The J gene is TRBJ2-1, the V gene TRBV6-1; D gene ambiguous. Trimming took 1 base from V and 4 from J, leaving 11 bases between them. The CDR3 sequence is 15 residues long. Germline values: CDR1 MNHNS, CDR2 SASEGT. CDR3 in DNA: TGTGCCAGCAGTGAAGGACCAGGAAGTTACAATGAGCAGTTCTTC. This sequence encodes CASSEGPGSYNEQFF.

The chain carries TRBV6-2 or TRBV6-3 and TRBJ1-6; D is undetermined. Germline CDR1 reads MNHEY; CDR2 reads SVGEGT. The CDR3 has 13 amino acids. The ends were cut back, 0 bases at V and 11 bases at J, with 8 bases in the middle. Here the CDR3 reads CASSYSNGAPLHF. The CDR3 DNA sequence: TGTGCCAGCAGTTACTCGAACGGGGCACCCCTCCACTTT.

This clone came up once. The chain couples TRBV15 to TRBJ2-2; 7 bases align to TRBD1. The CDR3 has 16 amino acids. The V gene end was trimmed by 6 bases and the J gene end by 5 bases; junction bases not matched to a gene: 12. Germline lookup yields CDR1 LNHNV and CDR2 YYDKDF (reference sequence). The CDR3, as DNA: TGTGCCACCAGTACCTCCCCGACCAGGGGGACCGGGGAGCTGTTTTTT. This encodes CATSTSPTRGTGELFF.

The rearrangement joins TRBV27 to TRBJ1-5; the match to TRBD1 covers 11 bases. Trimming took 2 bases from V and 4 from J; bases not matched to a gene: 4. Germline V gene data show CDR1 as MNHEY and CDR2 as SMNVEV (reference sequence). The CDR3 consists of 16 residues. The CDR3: CASSLGTGGRNQPQHF. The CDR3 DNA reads TGTGCCAGCAGTTTAGGGACAGGGGGGCGTAATCAGCCCCAGCATTTT.

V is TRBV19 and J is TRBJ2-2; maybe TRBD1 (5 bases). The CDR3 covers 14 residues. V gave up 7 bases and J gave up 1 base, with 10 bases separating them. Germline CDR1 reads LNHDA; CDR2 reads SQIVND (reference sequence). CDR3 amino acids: CASKGRENTGELFF. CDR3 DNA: TGTGCCAGTAAGGGCAGGGAGAACACCGGGGAGCTGTTTTTT.

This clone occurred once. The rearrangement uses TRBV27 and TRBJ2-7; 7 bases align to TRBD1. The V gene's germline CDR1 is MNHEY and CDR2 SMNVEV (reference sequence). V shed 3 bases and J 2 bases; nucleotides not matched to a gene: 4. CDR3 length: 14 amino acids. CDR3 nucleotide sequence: TGTGCCAGCAGTTTCGGGACAGAAGCCTACGAGCAGTACTTC. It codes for CASSFGTEAYEQYF.